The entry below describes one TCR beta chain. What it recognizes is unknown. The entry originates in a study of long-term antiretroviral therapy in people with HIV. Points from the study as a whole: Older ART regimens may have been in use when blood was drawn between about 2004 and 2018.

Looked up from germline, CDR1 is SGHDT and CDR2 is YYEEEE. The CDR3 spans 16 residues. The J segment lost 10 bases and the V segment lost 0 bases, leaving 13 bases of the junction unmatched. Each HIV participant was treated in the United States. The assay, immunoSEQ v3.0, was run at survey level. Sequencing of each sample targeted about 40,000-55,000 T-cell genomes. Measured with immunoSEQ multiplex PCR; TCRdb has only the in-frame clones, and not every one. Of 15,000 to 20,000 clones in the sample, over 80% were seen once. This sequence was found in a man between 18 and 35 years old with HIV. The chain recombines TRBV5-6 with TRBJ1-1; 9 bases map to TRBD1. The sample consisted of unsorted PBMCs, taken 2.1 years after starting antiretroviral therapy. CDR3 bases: TGTGCCAGCAGCTTGGGACCCAGGACAGGGGCAGGGGGAGCTTTCTTT. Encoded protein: CASSLGPRTGAGGAFF.